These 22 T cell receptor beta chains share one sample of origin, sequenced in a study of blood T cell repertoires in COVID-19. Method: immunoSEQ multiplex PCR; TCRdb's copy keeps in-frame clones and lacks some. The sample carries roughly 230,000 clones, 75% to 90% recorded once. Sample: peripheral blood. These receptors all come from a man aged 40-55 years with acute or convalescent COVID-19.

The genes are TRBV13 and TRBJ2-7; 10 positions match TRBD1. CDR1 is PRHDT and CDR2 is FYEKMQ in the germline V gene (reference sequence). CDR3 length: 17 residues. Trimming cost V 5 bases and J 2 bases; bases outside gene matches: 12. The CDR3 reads CASSPGQGFMPAYEQYF. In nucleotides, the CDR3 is TGTGCCAGCAGCCCGGGACAGGGGTTTATGCCCGCCTACGAGCAGTACTTC.

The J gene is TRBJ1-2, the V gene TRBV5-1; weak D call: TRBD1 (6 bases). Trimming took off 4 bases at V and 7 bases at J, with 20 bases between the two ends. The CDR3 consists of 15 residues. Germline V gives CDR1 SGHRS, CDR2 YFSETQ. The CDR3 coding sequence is TGCGCCAGCAGCGTTAACAGGGATGCAACTAGTGGCTACACCTTC. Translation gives CASSVNRDATSGYTF.

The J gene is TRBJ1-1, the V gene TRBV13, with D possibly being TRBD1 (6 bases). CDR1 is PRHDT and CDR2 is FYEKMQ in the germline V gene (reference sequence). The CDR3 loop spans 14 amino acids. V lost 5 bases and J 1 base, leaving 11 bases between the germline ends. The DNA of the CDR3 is TGTGCCAGCAGCCTACGACAGGCGAACACTGAAGCTTTCTTT. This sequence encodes CASSLRQANTEAFF.

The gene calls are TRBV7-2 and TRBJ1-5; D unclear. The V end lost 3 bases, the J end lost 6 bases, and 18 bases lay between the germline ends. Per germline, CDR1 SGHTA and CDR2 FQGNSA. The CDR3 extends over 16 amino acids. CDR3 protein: CASSFSGSGAGQPQHF. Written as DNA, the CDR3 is TGTGCCAGCAGCTTCAGTGGCTCGGGCGCGGGTCAGCCCCAGCATTTT.

The chain's CDR3 is CASTLRTGHTEAFF. The CDR3 nucleotides read TGTGCCAGCACCCTAAGGACAGGGCACACTGAAGCTTTCTTT. J is TRBJ1-1 and V is TRBV27, with 8 positions matching TRBD1. The germline CDR1 and CDR2 sequences are MNHEY and SMNVEV (reference sequence). With 7 bases clipped from V and 3 bases from J, the junction kept 7 bases outside the gene matches. The length of the CDR3 is 14 residues.

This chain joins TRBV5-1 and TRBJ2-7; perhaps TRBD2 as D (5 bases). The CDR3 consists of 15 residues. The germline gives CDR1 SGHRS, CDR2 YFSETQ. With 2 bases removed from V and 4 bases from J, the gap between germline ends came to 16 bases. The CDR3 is CASSFGLTDAYEQYF. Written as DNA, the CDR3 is TGCGCCAGCAGCTTCGGACTCACCGACGCATACGAGCAGTACTTC.

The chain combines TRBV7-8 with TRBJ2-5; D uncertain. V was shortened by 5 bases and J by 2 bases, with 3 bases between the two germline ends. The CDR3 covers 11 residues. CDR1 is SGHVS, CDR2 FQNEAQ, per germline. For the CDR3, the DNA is TGTGCCAGCAGCCCACAAGAGACCCAGTACTTC. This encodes CASSPQETQYF.

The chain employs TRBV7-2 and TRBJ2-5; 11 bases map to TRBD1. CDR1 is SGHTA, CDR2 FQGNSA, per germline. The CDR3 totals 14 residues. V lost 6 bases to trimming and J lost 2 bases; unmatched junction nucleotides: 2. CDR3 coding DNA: TGTGCCAGCAGTAGGGACAGGGGGCAAGAGACCCAGTACTTC. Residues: CASSRDRGQETQYF.

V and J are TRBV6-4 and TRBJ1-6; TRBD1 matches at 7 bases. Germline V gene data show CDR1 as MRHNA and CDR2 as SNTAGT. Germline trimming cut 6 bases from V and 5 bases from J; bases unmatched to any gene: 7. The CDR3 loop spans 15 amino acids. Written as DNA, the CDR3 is TGTGCCAGCAGAGAATGGACAGGTGATAATTCACCCCTCCACTTT. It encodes CASREWTGDNSPLHF.

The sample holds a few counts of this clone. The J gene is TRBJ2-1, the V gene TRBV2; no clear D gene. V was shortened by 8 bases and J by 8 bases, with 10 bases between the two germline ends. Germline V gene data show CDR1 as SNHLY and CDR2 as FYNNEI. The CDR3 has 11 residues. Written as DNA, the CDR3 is TGTGCCAGCCACCAACGCGATGAGCAGTTCTTC. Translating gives CASHQRDEQFF. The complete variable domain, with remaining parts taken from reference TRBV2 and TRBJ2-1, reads EPEVTQTPSHQVTQMGQEVILRCVPISNHLYFYWYRQILGQKVEFLVSFYNNEISEKSEIFDDQFSVERPDGSNFTLKIRSTKLEDSAMYFCASHQRDEQFFGPGTRLTVL.

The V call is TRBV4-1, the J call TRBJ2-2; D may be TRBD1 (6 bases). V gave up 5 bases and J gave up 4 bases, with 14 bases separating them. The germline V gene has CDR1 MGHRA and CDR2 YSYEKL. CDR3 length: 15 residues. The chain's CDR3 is CASSFWTDSTGELFF. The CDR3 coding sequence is TGCGCCAGCAGCTTTTGGACAGATTCCACCGGGGAGCTGTTTTTT.

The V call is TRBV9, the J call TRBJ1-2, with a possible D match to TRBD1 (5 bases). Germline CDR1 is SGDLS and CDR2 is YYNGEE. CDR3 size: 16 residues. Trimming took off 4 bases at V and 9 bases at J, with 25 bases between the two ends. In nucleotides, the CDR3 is TGTGCCAGCAGCACTCCCCGGGGGGACCCACGTAGGAGCTACACCTTC. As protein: CASSTPRGDPRRSYTF.

The CDR3 coding sequence is TGCGCCAGCAGCTCCATAGCGGGAGAGGCTAATGAGCAGTTCTTC. The encoded protein is CASSSIAGEANEQFF. This chain connects TRBV5-1 to TRBJ2-1; TRBD2 aligns across 9 bases. Germline assignment: CDR1 SGHRS and CDR2 YFSETQ. V lost 3 bases, J lost 7 bases, and 8 bases stayed unmatched. The CDR3 extends over 15 amino acids. The full variable domain, completed using reference TRBV5-1 and TRBJ2-1, is KAGVTQTPRYLIKTRGQQVTLSCSPISGHRSVSWYQQTPGQGLQFLFEYFSETQRNKGNFPGRFSGRQFSNSRSEMNVSTLELGDSALYLCASSSIAGEANEQFFGPGTRLTVL.

CDR3 sequence reads: CAITPDRGPEAFF. The CDR3 DNA is TGTGCCATCACGCCGGACAGGGGACCTGAAGCTTTCTTT. This sequence joins TRBV10-3 and TRBJ1-1; 9 positions agree with TRBD1. The CDR3 length is 13 residues. J gave up 6 bases and V 7 bases, and 6 bases lay outside the gene matches. From germline, CDR1 is ENHRY and CDR2 SYGVKD.

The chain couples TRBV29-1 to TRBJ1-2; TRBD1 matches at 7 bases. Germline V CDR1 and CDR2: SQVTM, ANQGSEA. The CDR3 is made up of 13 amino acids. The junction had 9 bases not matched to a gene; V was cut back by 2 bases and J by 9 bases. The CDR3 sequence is CSVEKQGEASYTF. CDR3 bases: TGCAGCGTTGAAAAGCAGGGGGAGGCCAGCTACACCTTC. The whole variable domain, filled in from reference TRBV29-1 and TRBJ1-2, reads SAVISQKPSRDICQRGTSLTIQCQVDSQVTMMFWYRQQPGQSLTLIATANQGSEATYESGFVIDKFPISRPNLTFSTLTVSNMSPEDSSIYLCSVEKQGEASYTFGSGTRLTVV.

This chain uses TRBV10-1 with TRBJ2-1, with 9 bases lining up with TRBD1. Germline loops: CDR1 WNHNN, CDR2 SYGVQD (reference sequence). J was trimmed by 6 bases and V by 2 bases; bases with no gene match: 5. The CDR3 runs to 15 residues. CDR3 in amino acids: CASSEDADRGNEQFF. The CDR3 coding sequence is TGCGCCAGCAGTGAGGATGCGGACAGGGGCAATGAGCAGTTCTTC.

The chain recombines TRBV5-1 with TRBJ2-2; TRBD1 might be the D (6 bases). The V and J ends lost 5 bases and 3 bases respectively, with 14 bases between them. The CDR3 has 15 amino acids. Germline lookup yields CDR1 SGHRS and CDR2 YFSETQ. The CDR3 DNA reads TGCGCCAGCAGGGTCGACAGGTCTCACACCGGGGAGCTGTTTTTT. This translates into CASRVDRSHTGELFF.

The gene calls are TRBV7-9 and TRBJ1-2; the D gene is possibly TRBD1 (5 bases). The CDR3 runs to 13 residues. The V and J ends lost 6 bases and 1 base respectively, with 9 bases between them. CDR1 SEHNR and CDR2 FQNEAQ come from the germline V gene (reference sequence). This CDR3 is CASSSDSNYGYTF. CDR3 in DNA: TGTGCCAGCAGTTCAGACAGTAACTATGGCTACACCTTC.

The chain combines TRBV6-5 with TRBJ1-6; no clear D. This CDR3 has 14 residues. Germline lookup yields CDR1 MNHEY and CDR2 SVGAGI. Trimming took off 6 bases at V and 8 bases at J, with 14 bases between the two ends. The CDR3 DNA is TGTGCCAGCAGCCCCGCCACTATGGATTCACCCCTCCACTTT. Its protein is CASSPATMDSPLHF.

The CDR3 sequence is CAWSVSGHPSGNTIYF. The DNA for the CDR3 is TGTGCCTGGAGTGTATCGGGACATCCCTCTGGAAACACCATATATTTT. V gene TRBV30 combines with J gene TRBJ1-3; D is possibly TRBD1 (6 bases). Germline lookup yields CDR1 GTSNPN and CDR2 SVGIG (reference sequence). Trimming left V 0 bases short and J 0 bases short, with 12 bases between. The CDR3 spans 16 residues.

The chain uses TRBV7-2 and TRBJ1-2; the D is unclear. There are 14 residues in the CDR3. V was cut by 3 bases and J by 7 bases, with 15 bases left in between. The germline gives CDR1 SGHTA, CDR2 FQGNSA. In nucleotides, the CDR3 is TGTGCCAGCAGCTTGGGAGTGGGGATTACTGGCTACACCTTC. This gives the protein CASSLGVGITGYTF.

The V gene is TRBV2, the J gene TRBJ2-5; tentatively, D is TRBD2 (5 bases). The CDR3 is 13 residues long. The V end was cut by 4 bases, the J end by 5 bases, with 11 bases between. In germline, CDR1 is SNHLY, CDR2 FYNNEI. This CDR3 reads CASSGQPGETQYF. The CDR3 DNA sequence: TGTGCCAGCAGTGGCCAACCGGGGGAGACCCAGTACTTC.